Given below is one T cell receptor beta chain in context. Sequencing used immunoSEQ multiplex PCR; TCRdb keeps in-frame clones, though not all of them. The table has approximately 200,000 clones, about 83% seen once. These data originate in a study of blood T cell repertoires in COVID-19. Ages ranged from roughly 18 to 100 years, with residence in 24 US areas. For recovered donors of Cohort 3, there were two negative PCRs, clearance, or symptom resolution. The CDR3 runs 16 residues. CDR1 and CDR2 (germline): SGHAT, FQNNGV. Losses at the gene ends were 1 base for V and 1 base for J; bases not matched to a gene: 3.

This clonotype was sampled from a woman aged 30 to 39 who had recovered from COVID-19. V usage is TRBV11-2 and J usage is TRBJ2-2; 7 bases fit TRBD1. Material: PBMCs or T cells enriched from blood (not recorded which). The CDR3 spells CASSLVGDRNTGELFF. The CDR3 coding sequence is TGTGCCAGCAGCTTAGTAGGGGACAGGAACACCGGGGAGCTGTTTTTT. The whole variable domain, filled in from reference TRBV11-2 and TRBJ2-2, reads EAGVAQSPRYKIIEKRQSVAFWCNPISGHATLYWYQQILGQGPKLLIQFQNNGVVDDSQLPKDRFSAERLKGVDSTLKIQPAKLEDSAVYLCASSLVGDRNTGELFFGEGSRLTVL.